A single sample gave rise to the 8 T cell receptor beta chains below, sequenced in a study of human T cells and chemical hapten exposure. Via MiXCR, TCRdb re-called the RACE reads, giving one row per CDR3 protein. The profile shows 140,000 or so distinct CDR3 sequences, about 12% of them singletons. The time point: patch test 2, 6 weeks after DPC sensitization. Treatment here: therapeutic diphenylcyclopropenone sensitization with weekly scalp DPC. The source was whole blood, collected in connection with sensitization to the hapten diphenylcyclopropenone (DPC). Receptors were obtained from a woman in her fifties or sixties with alopecia areata. Some clones in this sample may be carry-over from other donors' samples.

The rearrangement links TRBV3-1 to TRBJ2-7, with unresolved D. The CDR3 has 12 residues. V lost 0 bases and J lost 4, with 4 bases in between. Germline-derived CDR1 and CDR2 are LGHDT and YNNKEL (reference sequence). The CDR3 DNA reads as TGTGCCAGCAGCCAAGAGGCGTACGAGCAGTACTTC. Its protein product is CASSQEAYEQYF.

This chain uses TRBV25-1 with TRBJ1-1; D is perhaps TRBD1 (6 bases). The CDR3 is made up of 15 amino acids. Trimming took off 0 bases at V and 5 bases at J, with 13 bases between the two ends. Germline V gene sequence: CDR1 MGHDK, CDR2 SYGVNS. Here the CDR3 DNA reads TGTGCCAGCAGTGAATATCGCGGGGGGCGGACTGAAGCTTTCTTT. Protein: CASSEYRGGRTEAFF.

The gene calls are TRBV29-1 and TRBJ2-2; possibly TRBD1 for D (7 bases). Germline V gene lookup returns CDR1 SQVTM and CDR2 ANQGSEA. V was clipped by 7 bases and J by 5 bases, with 17 bases between them. This CDR3 is 14 amino acids long. The CDR3, as DNA: TGCAGCGCTCGGCCAGGGGGGCGTACCGGGGAGCTGTTTTTT. Its translation: CSARPGGRTGELFF.

The genes are TRBV29-1 and TRBJ2-7; no definite D call. The CDR3 has 12 residues. V was pared by 5 bases and J by 0 bases, with 8 bases between. Germline-derived CDR1 and CDR2 are SQVTM and ANQGSEA. CDR3 protein: CSVKHLSYEQYF. DNA of the CDR3: TGCAGCGTTAAACACCTCTCCTACGAGCAGTACTTC.

J is TRBJ2-2 and V is TRBV3-1; 10 nucleotides match TRBD2. Germline CDR1 LGHDT, CDR2 YNNKEL (reference sequence). Trimming took 3 bases from V and 3 from J; bases not matched to a gene: 10. This CDR3 spans 18 amino acids. For the CDR3, the DNA is TGTGCCAGCAGCCACCTCACCCGCCTAGCGGGAGACACCGGGGAGCTGTTTTTT. Its translation is CASSHLTRLAGDTGELFF.

This clonotype came up many times. This chain uses TRBV29-1 with TRBJ1-4; D perhaps matches TRBD1 (5 bases). Looked up from germline, CDR1 is SQVTM and CDR2 is ANQGSEA. Trimming cost V 5 bases and J 0 bases, with 7 bases left between them. The CDR3 runs 13 residues. CDR3 nucleotides: TGCAGCGTTCGACAGACAACTAATGAAAAACTGTTTTTT. Its translation: CSVRQTTNEKLFF.

As DNA, the CDR3 is TGTGCCGAACAGGGAAATCAGCCCCAGCATTTT. This codes for CAEQGNQPQHF. The V gene is TRBV9, the J gene TRBJ1-5, with D maybe TRBD1 (6 bases). Germline V gene lookup returns CDR1 SGDLS and CDR2 YYNGEE. The CDR3 totals 11 residues. V gave up 10 bases and J gave up 4 bases, with 9 bases separating them.

This clonotype was detected only a few times. The V and J genes are TRBV5-4 and TRBJ2-1; D is undetermined. The V end lost 2 bases, the J end lost 6 bases, and 18 bases lay between the germline ends. CDR3 size: 16 residues. Per germline, CDR1 SGHNT and CDR2 YYREEE (reference sequence). The CDR3 DNA sequence: TGTGCCAGCAGCTTCCGGTCATTGGTCGCTTCCAATGAGCAGTTCTTC. It codes for CASSFRSLVASNEQFF.